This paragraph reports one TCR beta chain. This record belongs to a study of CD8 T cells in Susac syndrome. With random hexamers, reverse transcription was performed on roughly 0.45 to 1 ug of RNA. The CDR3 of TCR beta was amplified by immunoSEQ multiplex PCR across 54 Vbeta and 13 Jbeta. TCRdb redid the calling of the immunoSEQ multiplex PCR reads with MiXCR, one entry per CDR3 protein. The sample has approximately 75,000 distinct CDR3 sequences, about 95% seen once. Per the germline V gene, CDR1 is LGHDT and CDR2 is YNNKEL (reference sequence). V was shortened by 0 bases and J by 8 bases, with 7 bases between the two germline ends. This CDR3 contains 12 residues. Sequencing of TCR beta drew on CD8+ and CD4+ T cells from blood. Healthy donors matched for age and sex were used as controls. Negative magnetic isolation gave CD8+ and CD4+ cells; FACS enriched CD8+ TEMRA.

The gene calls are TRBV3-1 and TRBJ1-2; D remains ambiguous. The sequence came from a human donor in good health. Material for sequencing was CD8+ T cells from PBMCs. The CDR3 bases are TGTGCCAGCAGCCAAGATTGGTGGGGCTACACCTTC. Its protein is CASSQDWWGYTF.